These T cell receptor beta chains were read from a single sample in a study of cytomegalovirus exposure and HLA in healthy donors. Produced via immunoSEQ multiplex PCR; TCRdb's table is partial and in-frame only. This table holds 140,000 or so clones, under 80% found once. Sequenced sample: PBMCs. These receptors originate from a man younger than 30 in good health and CMV-seropositive. Both conserved end residues are part of each CDR3. A D gene is named only where the DNA matches it firmly. Clone sizes are given selectively: once, few, many, or a class where the clone is expanded.

CDR3aa: CASSVEIRTSGDTQYF
CDR3nt: TGTGCCAGCAGCGTAGAGATCAGGACTAGCGGAGATACGCAGTATTTT
j_gene: TRBJ2-3
abundance: NA
v_gene: TRBV9
d_gene: TRBD2
len: 16

CDR3aa: CASGDLSGGKETQYF
CDR3nt: TGTGCCAGCGGGGACCTTAGCGGGGGGAAAGAGACCCAGTACTTC
j_gene: TRBJ2-5
abundance: NA
v_gene: TRBV7-8
d_gene: TRBD2
len: 15

CDR3aa: CASHRGQGNTEAFF
CDR3nt: TGCGCCTCTCACAGGGGGCAGGGGAACACTGAAGCTTTCTTT
j_gene: TRBJ1-1
abundance: NA
v_gene: TRBV5-1
d_gene: TRBD1
len: 14

CDR3aa: CASSPRGGSYEQYF
CDR3nt: TGTGCCAGCAGCCCCCGAGGGGGTTCCTACGAGCAGTACTTC
j_gene: TRBJ2-7
abundance: NA
v_gene: TRBV9
d_gene: NA
len: 14

CDR3aa: CASSQDGGQGLSSYNSPLHF
CDR3nt: TGCGCCAGCAGCCAAGATGGGGGACAGGGGCTGAGCTCCTATAATTCACCCCTCCACTTT
j_gene: TRBJ1-6
abundance: few
v_gene: TRBV4-1
d_gene: TRBD1
len: 20

CDR3aa: CASSRPAGTGNYEQYF
CDR3nt: TGTGCCAGCAGCCGGCCAGCCGGGACAGGGAATTACGAGCAGTACTTC
j_gene: TRBJ2-7
abundance: NA
v_gene: TRBV4-2
d_gene: TRBD1
len: 16

CDR3aa: CASSHPFSTTNEKLFF
CDR3nt: TGTGCCAGCAGCCACCCATTTTCTACAACTAATGAAAAACTGTTTTTT
j_gene: TRBJ1-4
abundance: NA
v_gene: TRBV6-6
d_gene: NA
len: 16

CDR3aa: CASSDYRTSGQETQYF
CDR3nt: TGTGCCAGCAGCGACTACAGGACTAGCGGCCAAGAGACCCAGTACTTC
j_gene: TRBJ2-5
abundance: once
v_gene: TRBV9
d_gene: TRBD2
len: 16

CDR3aa: CASRWGTGSEQYF
CDR3nt: TGTGCCAGCAGGTGGGGGACAGGGAGCGAGCAGTACTTC
j_gene: TRBJ2-7
abundance: once
v_gene: TRBV7-9
d_gene: TRBD1
len: 13

CDR3aa: CASSISPTGRGAYEQYF
CDR3nt: TGTGCCAGTAGTATTTCCCCGACAGGGCGAGGGGCCTACGAGCAGTACTTC
j_gene: TRBJ2-7
abundance: NA
v_gene: TRBV19
d_gene: TRBD1
len: 17

CDR3aa: CASSLQAAGVPSYEQYF
CDR3nt: TGTGCCAGCAGCTTACAAGCAGCGGGGGTCCCCTCCTACGAGCAGTACTTC
j_gene: TRBJ2-7
abundance: NA
v_gene: TRBV7-2
d_gene: TRBD2
len: 17

CDR3aa: CASSWGGIYGYTF
CDR3nt: TGTGCCAGCAGCTGGGGGGGGATCTATGGCTACACCTTC
j_gene: TRBJ1-2
abundance: NA
v_gene: TRBV7-6
d_gene: NA
len: 13

CDR3aa: CASSQMGQLNQPQHF
CDR3nt: TGCGCCAGCAGCCAGATGGGACAGCTTAATCAGCCCCAGCATTTT
j_gene: TRBJ1-5
abundance: NA
v_gene: TRBV4-1
d_gene: TRBD1
len: 15

CDR3aa: CASSEEGTVGNIQYF
CDR3nt: TGTGCCAGCAGTGAAGAGGGGACTGTGGGGAACATTCAGTACTTC
j_gene: TRBJ2-4
abundance: NA
v_gene: TRBV2
d_gene: NA
len: 15

CDR3aa: CASSPGTYEQYF
CDR3nt: TGTGCCAGCAGCCCAGGGACCTACGAGCAGTACTTC
j_gene: TRBJ2-7
abundance: NA
v_gene: TRBV7-2
d_gene: NA
len: 12

CDR3aa: CASSWRGSYNEQFF
CDR3nt: TGTGCCAGCAGTTGGCGGGGGTCCTACAATGAGCAGTTCTTC
j_gene: TRBJ2-1
abundance: NA
v_gene: TRBV27
d_gene: TRBD2
len: 14

CDR3aa: CASSLDGTANEKLFF
CDR3nt: TGTGCCAGCAGCTTAGATGGGACAGCTAATGAAAAACTGTTTTTT
j_gene: TRBJ1-4
abundance: NA
v_gene: TRBV11-2
d_gene: TRBD1
len: 15

CDR3aa: CASQTGPLREQYF
CDR3nt: TGTGCCAGTCAGACAGGACCCTTGCGCGAGCAGTACTTC
j_gene: TRBJ2-7
abundance: few
v_gene: TRBV6-5
d_gene: NA
len: 13

CDR3aa: CASSRGQDQPQHF
CDR3nt: TGTGCCAGCAGTAGGGGCCAAGATCAGCCCCAGCATTTT
j_gene: TRBJ1-5
abundance: NA
v_gene: TRBV27
d_gene: NA
len: 13

CDR3aa: CASSGRGQNTGELFF
CDR3nt: TGTGCCAGCAGCGGGCGGGGGCAGAACACCGGGGAGCTGTTTTTT
j_gene: TRBJ2-2
abundance: NA
v_gene: TRBV9
d_gene: NA
len: 15

CDR3aa: CASSPQDFRPNYGYTF
CDR3nt: TGTGCCAGCAGCCCACAGGATTTTCGCCCAAACTATGGCTACACCTTC
j_gene: TRBJ1-2
abundance: once
v_gene: TRBV6-9
d_gene: NA
len: 16

CDR3aa: CASREGATNEKLFF
CDR3nt: TGTGCCAGTAGAGAGGGGGCCACTAATGAAAAACTGTTTTTT
j_gene: TRBJ1-4
abundance: NA
v_gene: TRBV19
d_gene: TRBD1
len: 14

CDR3aa: CASSLSGQGVLGYTF
CDR3nt: TGCGCCAGCAGCCTCTCGGGACAGGGTGTACTTGGCTACACCTTC
j_gene: TRBJ1-2
abundance: NA
v_gene: TRBV4-1
d_gene: TRBD1
len: 15

CDR3aa: CASSYWRASYEQYF
CDR3nt: TGTGCCAGTTCCTACTGGCGGGCCTCCTACGAGCAGTACTTC
j_gene: TRBJ2-7
abundance: NA
v_gene: TRBV6-1
d_gene: NA
len: 14

CDR3aa: CASRWTGGENEKLFF
CDR3nt: TGTGCCAGCAGATGGACAGGGGGCGAGAATGAAAAACTGTTTTTT
j_gene: TRBJ1-4
abundance: once
v_gene: TRBV2
d_gene: TRBD1
len: 15

CDR3aa: CASSEATGYSYEQYF
CDR3nt: TGTGCCAGCAGTGAAGCGACAGGGTATTCCTACGAGCAGTACTTC
j_gene: TRBJ2-7
abundance: NA
v_gene: TRBV6-1
d_gene: TRBD1
len: 15

CDR3aa: CASSSAGESSYEQYF
CDR3nt: TGTGCCAGCAGCTCAGCGGGAGAGTCCTCCTACGAGCAGTACTTC
j_gene: TRBJ2-7
abundance: NA
v_gene: TRBV5-4
d_gene: TRBD2
len: 15

CDR3aa: CASSTWTGLNEKLFF
CDR3nt: TGCGCCAGCTCAACTTGGACAGGTCTTAATGAAAAACTGTTTTTT
j_gene: TRBJ1-4
abundance: few
v_gene: TRBV5-1
d_gene: TRBD1
len: 15

CDR3aa: CASSLGAGSSDF
CDR3nt: TGTGCCAGCAGCTTAGGGGCGGGCTCTTCTGACTTC
j_gene: TRBJ2-5
abundance: few
v_gene: TRBV11-2
d_gene: NA
len: 12

CDR3aa: CASSSGFSIRDRDYNEQFF
CDR3nt: TGCGCCAGCAGCTCCGGCTTCTCAATCCGGGACAGGGACTACAATGAGCAGTTCTTC
j_gene: TRBJ2-1
abundance: NA
v_gene: TRBV5-1
d_gene: TRBD1
len: 19

CDR3aa: CASSQGLATRNYGYTF
CDR3nt: TGCGCCAGCAGCCAAGGGTTAGCGACCCGAAACTATGGCTACACCTTC
j_gene: TRBJ1-2
abundance: once
v_gene: TRBV4-3
d_gene: NA
len: 16

CDR3aa: CASSSGQFTDTQYF
CDR3nt: TGTGCCAGCAGCTCGGGACAGTTCACAGATACGCAGTATTTT
j_gene: TRBJ2-3
abundance: NA
v_gene: TRBV7-9
d_gene: TRBD1
len: 14

CDR3aa: CASSQAGRVHEQYF
CDR3nt: TGCGCCAGCAGCCAAGCCGGCAGGGTCCACGAGCAGTACTTC
j_gene: TRBJ2-7
abundance: NA
v_gene: TRBV4-1
d_gene: NA
len: 14

CDR3aa: CASSLEVAAYEQYF
CDR3nt: TGTGCCAGCAGCTTGGAAGTGGCAGCCTACGAGCAGTACTTC
j_gene: TRBJ2-7
abundance: NA
v_gene: TRBV5-4
d_gene: NA
len: 14

CDR3aa: CASSLSGGITDTQYF
CDR3nt: TGTGCCAGCAGTTTAAGCGGGGGGATCACAGATACGCAGTATTTT
j_gene: TRBJ2-3
abundance: NA
v_gene: TRBV28
d_gene: TRBD2
len: 15

CDR3aa: CASSSGTGSNQPQHF
CDR3nt: TGCGCCAGCAGCTCCGGGACAGGGAGCAATCAGCCCCAGCATTTT
j_gene: TRBJ1-5
abundance: NA
v_gene: TRBV5-1
d_gene: TRBD1
len: 15

CDR3aa: CASAFTGREDYGYTF
CDR3nt: TGCGCCAGCGCCTTTACCGGGCGGGAGGACTATGGCTACACCTTC
j_gene: TRBJ1-2
abundance: NA
v_gene: TRBV5-1
d_gene: NA
len: 15

CDR3aa: CATSAGLASSYEQYF
CDR3nt: TGTGCCACCAGCGCGGGACTAGCGTCCTCCTACGAGCAGTACTTC
j_gene: TRBJ2-7
abundance: NA
v_gene: TRBV15
d_gene: TRBD2
len: 15

CDR3aa: CASSLDSLSPQHF
CDR3nt: TGCGCCAGCAGCTTGGATTCCTTATCGCCCCAGCATTTT
j_gene: TRBJ1-5
abundance: NA
v_gene: TRBV5-1
d_gene: NA
len: 13

CDR3aa: CASSLWTGETQYF
CDR3nt: TGTGCCAGCAGCTTATGGACAGGCGAGACCCAGTACTTC
j_gene: TRBJ2-5
abundance: few
v_gene: TRBV11-3
d_gene: TRBD1
len: 13

CDR3aa: CAGRGPWGTEAFF
CDR3nt: TGTGCCGGCAGGGGGCCCTGGGGCACTGAAGCTTTCTTT
j_gene: TRBJ1-1
abundance: NA
v_gene: TRBV5-8
d_gene: TRBD1
len: 13

CDR3aa: CASSLSVGGVVHYTEAFF
CDR3nt: TGTGCCAGCAGTTTATCTGTCGGGGGAGTCGTACATTACACTGAAGCTTTCTTT
j_gene: TRBJ1-1
abundance: NA
v_gene: TRBV27
d_gene: NA
len: 18

CDR3aa: CASSFGLSYNEQFF
CDR3nt: TGCGCCAGCAGCTTCGGTCTCTCCTACAATGAGCAGTTCTTC
j_gene: TRBJ2-1
abundance: NA
v_gene: TRBV5-1
d_gene: NA
len: 14